These T cell receptor beta chains were read from a single sample in a study of T cells in Graves' hyperthyroidism and ophthalmopathy. From the multiplex PCR reads, TCRdb called clonotypes with MiXCR, one entry per CDR3 protein. The top ten clones hold around 47% of a sample with around 200,000 distinct CDR3 sequences, around 17% of them seen once. The sample was blood. These TCRs come from a man in his forties or fifties with Graves' hyperthyroidism. Each CDR3 is given with its conserved first and last residue. D genes are given only for firm matches. The listing skips clone size in some rows; elsewhere it reads once, few, many or a size class.

D	size	V	J	DNA	CDR3
TRBD1	many	TRBV30	TRBJ2-5	TGTGCCTGGAGCGCAACAGGGGTCGAGACCCAGTACTTC	CAWSATGVETQYF
NA	many	TRBV7-9	TRBJ2-1	TGTGCCAGCAGCCCAAAGGGGGGGGGGCCCAATGAGCAGTTCTTC	CASSPKGGGPNEQFF
TRBD1	NA	TRBV2	TRBJ2-4	TGTGCCAGCAGCGAAGGATCCGGGACAGGGGTCAAAAACATTCAGTACTTC	CASSEGSGTGVKNIQYF
TRBD2	NA	TRBV19	TRBJ2-7	TGTGCCAGTAAAGCGGGGGAAAAATACGAGCAGTACTTC	CASKAGEKYEQYF
TRBD2	many	TRBV7-8	TRBJ2-3	TGTGCCAGCAGCCTTCAGCGGGGGGGCACAGATACGCAGTATTTT	CASSLQRGGTDTQYF
TRBD1	NA	TRBV24-1	TRBJ1-4	TGTGCCACCAGTGATTTCGGACAGGGAAATGAAAAACTGTTTTTT	CATSDFGQGNEKLFF
NA	NA	TRBV20-1	TRBJ1-5	TGCAGTGCTAGAGAACACACGGGGCAGGGCAGCAATCAGCCCCAGCATTTT	CSAREHTGQGSNQPQHF
NA	many	TRBV2	TRBJ1-5	TGTGCCAGCAGTGAAGCCCAGCCCCAGCATTTT	CASSEAQPQHF
NA	many	TRBV6-2/TRBV6-3	TRBJ1-1	TGTGCCAGCAGAACGGGGGGAACTGAAGCTTTCTTT	CASRTGGTEAFF
TRBD1	many	TRBV5-1	TRBJ2-1	TGCGCCAGCAGCTCACAAACGGGACAGGATGAGCAGTTCTTC	CASSSQTGQDEQFF
TRBD1	few	TRBV19	TRBJ1-2	TGTGCCAGTAGTATTCGACAGGGGGAGGATGGCTACACCTTC	CASSIRQGEDGYTF
NA	many	TRBV7-9	TRBJ2-5	TGTGCCAGCAGGAGTAGCGGACAAGAGACCCAGTACTTC	CASRSSGQETQYF
NA	many	TRBV5-1	TRBJ1-2	TGCGCCAGCAGCCCCGGGACTGAATATGGCTACACCTTC	CASSPGTEYGYTF
TRBD1	NA	TRBV5-4	TRBJ1-2	TGTGCCAGCGGCTCGGGACAGCCTTCTAACTATGGCTACACCTTC	CASGSGQPSNYGYTF
NA	NA	TRBV19	TRBJ1-1	TGTGCCAGTAGTATCAATATGAACACTGAAGCTTTCTTT	CASSINMNTEAFF
TRBD1	many	TRBV5-1	TRBJ2-7	TGCGCCAGCAGCTTTGGACAGGGGGCCAACGAGCAGTACTTC	CASSFGQGANEQYF
NA	medium-sized	TRBV18	TRBJ2-1	TGTGCCAGCTCAGCGGACACCCAAAGGGGTGAGCAGTTCTTC	CASSADTQRGEQFF
TRBD2	few	TRBV7-3	TRBJ2-3	TGTGCCAGCAGCTTAGTAGCGGGGGACCTCACAGATACGCAGTATTTT	CASSLVAGDLTDTQYF
NA	many	TRBV7-2	TRBJ2-1	TGTGCCAGCAGAGGTCCCAAAAGCTCCTACAATGAGCAGTTCTTC	CASRGPKSSYNEQFF
TRBD2	many	TRBV3-1	TRBJ2-3	TGTGCCAGCAGGCCGGGACTAGCGAAGACTAGCACAGATACGCAGTATTTT	CASRPGLAKTSTDTQYF
TRBD2	large	TRBV15	TRBJ2-3	TGTGCCACCAGCAGAGATACCCTAGCGGGGGCAAGCACAGATACGCAGTATTTT	CATSRDTLAGASTDTQYF
NA	NA	TRBV20-1	TRBJ1-3	TGCAGTGCTAGAGTGGGCGGCTCTGGAAACACCATATATTTT	CSARVGGSGNTIYF
NA	many	TRBV29-1	TRBJ2-7	TGCAGCGTTTCACCGGGACTTATTCACTACGAGCAGTACTTC	CSVSPGLIHYEQYF
NA	many	TRBV15	TRBJ2-3	TGTGCCACCAGCGCCCGGAGCACAGATACGCAGTATTTT	CATSARSTDTQYF
NA	NA	TRBV2	TRBJ2-7	TGTGCCAGCAGTGCGTACTACGAGCAGTACTTC	CASSAYYEQYF
TRBD1	many	TRBV7-8	TRBJ1-5	TGTGCCAGCAGCACACTAGGGACAGGCCTCAATCAGCCCCAGCATTTT	CASSTLGTGLNQPQHF
TRBD1	many	TRBV5-1	TRBJ2-1	TGCGCCAGCAGCCGTAAAGGACAGGGGTACAATGAGCAGTTCTTC	CASSRKGQGYNEQFF
NA	many	TRBV20-1	TRBJ2-7	TGCAGTGCTAGATCGAAACCTTCTAGCGAGCAGTACTTC	CSARSKPSSEQYF